A single sample is the source of the 22 T cell receptor beta chains below, sequenced in a study of T cells in Graves' hyperthyroidism and ophthalmopathy. There were TCR beta CDR3 regions amplified from RNA transcripts. HTBI primers were the set used in a first-round RT-PCR of the TCR CDR3. TCRdb itself ran the multiplex PCR reads through MiXCR, one entry per CDR3 protein. The sample lists 370,000 or so distinct CDR3 sequences, more than 15% occurring once. The specimen sequenced was blood. The receptors originated from a woman aged 18-29 years with Graves' hyperthyroidism that later progressed to Graves' ophthalmopathy.

This clonotype was recorded many times. J is TRBJ2-3 and V is TRBV20-1; possibly TRBD1 for D (6 bases). From germline, CDR1 is DFQATT and CDR2 SNEGSKA (reference sequence). This CDR3 is built from 14 residues. Trimming shortened V by 4 bases and J by 0 bases, and 11 bases separated the two germline ends. The CDR3: CSAKTGTSTDTQYF. As DNA, the CDR3 is TGCAGTGCTAAGACCGGGACAAGCACAGATACGCAGTATTTT.

In its sample, this clonotype was seen many times. This CDR3 reads CASSYGPNTKEQFF. The CDR3 DNA reads TGTGCCAGCAGTTACGGTCCCAATACTAAAGAGCAGTTCTTC. The chain carries TRBV6-6 and TRBJ2-1, with D hard to call. Germline-derived CDR1 and CDR2 are MNHNY and SVGAGI (reference sequence). Trimming shortened V by 2 bases and J by 10 bases, and 15 bases separated the two germline ends. The CDR3 totals 14 residues.

The table lists this clonotype with many counts. V is TRBV7-9 and J is TRBJ2-1, with 8 bases identical to TRBD1. CDR1 and CDR2 (germline): SEHNR, FQNEAQ (reference sequence). Trimming cost V 5 bases and J 7 bases; bases outside gene matches: 7. The CDR3 has 14 residues. As DNA, the CDR3 is TGTGCCAGCAGCACCTGGACAGGGTGGAATGAGCAGTTCTTC. The encoded protein is CASSTWTGWNEQFF.

In its sample, this clonotype was seen many times. The chain's CDR3 is CSARVWDFYNEQFF. DNA for the CDR3: TGCAGTGCTAGAGTGTGGGACTTCTACAATGAGCAGTTCTTC. This chain links TRBV20-1 with TRBJ2-1; TRBD2 is a possible D gene (6 bases). CDR3 length equals 14 residues. With 1 base removed from V and 3 bases from J, the gap between germline ends came to 10 bases. Germline lookup yields CDR1 DFQATT and CDR2 SNEGSKA (reference sequence).

This sequence joins TRBV4-2 and TRBJ1-4, with 7 bases matching TRBD1. CDR3 size: 15 residues. J lost 8 bases, V lost 1 base, and 7 bases had no gene match. CDR1 is LGHNA and CDR2 is YNFKEQ in the germline V gene. The CDR3, as DNA: TGTGCCAGCAGCCAAGTAAGGGGGCGAGGGGAAAAACTGTTTTTT. Encoded protein: CASSQVRGRGEKLFF.

This clonotype was seen repeatedly, ten times or more. This chain connects TRBV20-1 to TRBJ1-1; D uncertain. V was pared by 6 bases and J by 1 base, with 6 bases between. Per germline, CDR1 DFQATT and CDR2 SNEGSKA (reference sequence). The length of the CDR3 is 11 residues. CDR3 in DNA: TGCAGTGCCCCAGGGAACACTGAAGCTTTCTTT. Encoded protein: CSAPGNTEAFF.

V is TRBV29-1 and J is TRBJ2-7; a weak D match, TRBD2 (6 bases). Germline V gene data show CDR1 as SQVTM and CDR2 as ANQGSEA. V was pared by 3 bases and J by 4 bases, with 7 bases between. The CDR3 totals 11 residues. The CDR3 sequence: CSVEEGYEQYF. The CDR3 DNA reads TGCAGCGTTGAGGAGGGGTACGAGCAGTACTTC.

The table lists this clonotype with a few counts. The chain links TRBV19 to TRBJ2-1; 8 nucleotides match TRBD2. This CDR3 spans 15 amino acids. Trimming cost V 5 bases and J 8 bases; bases outside gene matches: 11. The V gene's germline CDR1 is LNHDA and CDR2 SQIVND (reference sequence). CDR3 coding DNA: TGTGCCAGTAGTCCCCGACTAGCGTGGGGCGATGAGCAGTTCTTC. Protein: CASSPRLAWGDEQFF. Drawing the rest from reference TRBV19 and TRBJ2-1, the complete variable domain is DGGITQSPKYLFRKEGQNVTLSCEQNLNHDAMYWYRQDPGQGLRLIYYSQIVNDFQKGDIAEGYSVSREKKESFPLTVTSAQKNPTAFYLCASSPRLAWGDEQFFGPGTRLTVL.

This clonotype appeared many times. The chain has TRBV28 and TRBJ2-1; 7 positions agree with TRBD2. The CDR3 is 16 amino acids. V lost 5 bases and J lost 5; bases outside the gene matches: 12. CDR1 MDHEN and CDR2 SYDVKM come from the germline V gene. DNA of the CDR3: TGTGCCAGCAGTAGCCGAGGCGGGAGCTTCCACAATGAGCAGTTCTTC. Translation gives CASSSRGGSFHNEQFF.

A word on this clonotype: With a much larger clone just one base away, this may be a read error. The genes are TRBV9 and TRBJ2-1; the D gene is possibly TRBD1 (6 bases). This CDR3 is 15 amino acids long. Trimming shortened V by 3 bases and J by 5 bases, and 15 bases separated the two germline ends. From germline, CDR1 is SGDLS and CDR2 YYNGEE. This chain's CDR3 is CASSADQGYHNEQFF. The CDR3 nucleotides are TGTGCCAGCAGCGCGGATCAGGGGTACCACAATGAGCAGTTCTTC.

The rearrangement joins TRBV6-4 to TRBJ2-7, with TRBD2 matching 7 bases. V lost 6 bases and J lost 9; bases outside the gene matches: 5. The CDR3 length is 11 residues. CDR1 is MRHNA and CDR2 is SNTAGT in the germline V gene. CDR3 bases: TGTGCCAGCAGGGGGGGGAGCGCGCAGTACTTC. This encodes CASRGGSAQYF.

This clonotype was counted at least ten times. The junction differs from germline at one of its ends, possibly a read error. The rearrangement joins TRBV12-3 or TRBV12-4 to TRBJ1-1; tentatively, D is TRBD1 (6 bases). The CDR3 runs to 15 residues. CDR3 residues: CTSSSPGHWNTEAFF. The DNA of the CDR3 is TGTACCAGCAGTTCGCCGGGACACTGGAACACTGAAGCTTTCTTT.

Ten or more counts support this clonotype. CDR3 DNA: TGCAGTGCCTTATCTGGACTAGACAGTATCCAAGAGACCCAGTACTTC. As protein: CSALSGLDSIQETQYF. The chain is built from TRBV20-1 and TRBJ2-5, with 7 bases lining up with TRBD2. The germline V gene encodes CDR1 DFQATT and CDR2 SNEGSKA (reference sequence). The CDR3 consists of 16 residues. V shed 6 bases, J shed 1 base, and the junction held 14 bases outside the gene matches.

This clonotype was counted between two and nine times. The V call is TRBV7-3, the J call TRBJ2-2, with TRBD2 matching over 7 bases. Germline CDR1 and CDR2: SGHTA and FQGTGA. V was pared by 5 bases and J by 3 bases, with 3 bases of the junction left unmatched. The CDR3 is 14 residues long. The chain's CDR3 is CASSALADTGELFF. CDR3 nucleotides: TGTGCCAGCAGCGCGCTAGCGGACACCGGGGAGCTGTTTTTT.

In this sample, this clonotype turned up a few times. The chain joins TRBV4-1 to TRBJ2-1, with a tentative D call TRBD2 (5 bases). Trimming removed 4 bases at V and 0 bases at J, with 13 bases between. The CDR3 totals 16 residues. Germline CDR1 MGHRA, CDR2 YSYEKL. CDR3 DNA sequence: TGCGCCAGCAGCCTTGGACTCTCGAGCTCCTACAATGAGCAGTTCTTC. It translates to CASSLGLSSSYNEQFF.

This clonotype was seen only a few times. The rearrangement joins TRBV20-1 to TRBJ2-7; 9 bases agree with TRBD2. Germline assignment: CDR1 DFQATT and CDR2 SNEGSKA (reference sequence). The V and J ends lost 5 bases and 0 bases, in that order; junction bases with no gene match: 8. The CDR3 has 15 amino acids. CDR3 nucleotides: TGCAGTGCTCTAAGCGGGAGGCTTAGCTCCTACGAGCAGTACTTC. It is translated as CSALSGRLSSYEQYF.

This clonotype was seen only a few times. The chain joins TRBV6-1 to TRBJ2-1; D is undetermined. With 7 bases removed from V and 5 bases from J, the gap between germline ends came to 12 bases. CDR1 is MNHNS and CDR2 is SASEGT in the germline V gene. The CDR3 has 13 residues. CDR3 coding DNA: TGTGCCAGCAAAGAATGGGGTGACAATGAGCAGTTCTTC. Protein: CASKEWGDNEQFF.

This clonotype has at least ten counts. The chain employs TRBV4-1 and TRBJ2-2; 8 nucleotides agree with TRBD2. The V gene's germline CDR1 is MGHRA and CDR2 YSYEKL. Germline trimming cut 0 bases from V and 0 bases from J; bases unmatched to any gene: 3. The CDR3 consists of 17 residues. The CDR3 coding sequence is TGCGCCAGCAGCCAAGAGAGTAGCGGGGCGAACACCGGGGAGCTGTTTTTT. It specifies CASSQESSGANTGELFF.

This clonotype was picked up many times. The chain couples TRBV13 to TRBJ2-1, with D uncertain. CDR3 size: 14 residues. The V gene lost 5 bases and the J gene lost 4 bases, with 12 bases spanning the gap. Germline lookup yields CDR1 PRHDT and CDR2 FYEKMQ (reference sequence). In nucleotides, the CDR3 is TGTGCCAGCAGCCCTCTAAAAGGTTACAATGAGCAGTTCTTC. Its translation is CASSPLKGYNEQFF. The variable domain in full, with the rest retrieved from reference TRBV13 and TRBJ2-1, is AAGVIQSPRHLIKEKRETATLKCYPIPRHDTVYWYQQGPGQDPQFLISFYEKMQSDKGSIPDRFSAQQFSDYHSELNMSSLELGDSALYFCASSPLKGYNEQFFGPGTRLTVL.

This clonotype was seen more than once but under ten times. J is TRBJ1-1 and V is TRBV7-6; D is possibly TRBD1 (6 bases). Trimming pared 5 bases from V and 10 bases from J, leaving 17 bases between. CDR3 length: 13 residues. Germline V CDR1 and CDR2: SGHVS, FNYEAQ. The CDR3, as DNA: TGTGCCAGCAGCCCAGAAACAGGGTATGGAGCTTTCTTT. It translates to CASSPETGYGAFF.

This clonotype was seen repeatedly, ten times or more. V and J are TRBV4-2 and TRBJ2-7, with TRBD2 matching over 7 bases. The length of the CDR3 is 17 residues. Per germline, CDR1 LGHNA and CDR2 YNFKEQ. Germline trimming cut 1 base from V and 7 bases from J; bases unmatched to any gene: 16. CDR3 amino acids: CASSQGTRGLAAGEQYF. The CDR3 nucleotides read TGTGCCAGCAGCCAAGGGACCCGCGGCCTAGCGGCAGGAGAGCAGTACTTC.

Comments on this clonotype: The junction departs from germline at one end; a sequencing error may be responsible. The J gene is TRBJ2-5, the V gene TRBV5-6; D may correspond to TRBD1 or TRBD2 (6 bases each). Germline CDR1 is SGHDT and CDR2 is YYEEEE. The CDR3 has 15 amino acids. CDR3 bases: TGTGCCAGCAGCTTGTGGTCGTGGCCGCGCGGGACACCGAACTTC. Protein sequence: CASSLWSWPRGTPNF.